Listed below are T cell receptor beta chains from one sample, sequenced in a study of T cells in Graves' hyperthyroidism and ophthalmopathy. TCRdb re-derived calls from the multiplex PCR reads in MiXCR, one entry per CDR3 protein. The sample holds fewer than 250,000 distinct CDR3 sequences, about 15% seen once. The sequencing input was blood. These receptors all come from a woman aged 18-29 years with Graves' ophthalmopathy. Both conserved end residues are part of each CDR3. A D gene is named only where the DNA matches it firmly. Expanded clones are given a class, and other clones once, few, many or no size at all.

CDR3 protein	CDR3 DNA	V gene	J gene	D gene	clone size	CDR3 length
CSARKRTSGTDVWETQYF	TGCAGTGCTAGGAAACGGACTAGCGGGACTGATGTGTGGGAGACCCAGTACTTC	TRBV20-1	TRBJ2-5	TRBD2	once	18
CSARDIKGLVADEQFF	TGCAGTGCTAGAGATATAAAGGGACTAGTTGCGGATGAGCAGTTCTTC	TRBV20-1	TRBJ2-1	TRBD2	.	16
CASSERIRGHYSNQPQHF	TGTGCCAGCAGTGAACGGATAAGAGGACACTATAGCAATCAGCCCCAGCATTTT	TRBV6-1	TRBJ1-5	.	many	18
CASSQIGTSGGDEQYF	TGTGCCAGCAGCCAAATCGGGACTAGCGGGGGGGACGAGCAGTACTTC	TRBV3-1	TRBJ2-7	TRBD2	.	16
CASSQKRTSGQTTDTQYF	TGCGCCAGCAGCCAAAAAAGGACTAGCGGGCAGACCACAGATACGCAGTATTTT	TRBV4-1	TRBJ2-3	TRBD2	few	18
CSVCLIGTSGRWHEQFF	TGCAGCGTCTGTTTGATCGGGACTAGCGGGAGATGGCATGAGCAGTTCTTC	TRBV29-1	TRBJ2-1	TRBD2	few	17
CASSAPGHQSHEQYF	TGTGCCAGTAGTGCGCCGGGACACCAGTCCCACGAGCAGTACTTC	TRBV19	TRBJ2-7	.	many	15
CASSLVYIRPSTDTQYF	TGTGCCAGCAGCTTAGTTTATATACGGCCCTCCACAGATACGCAGTATTTT	TRBV11-3	TRBJ2-3	.	many	17
CSARERGLARGELFF	TGCAGTGCTAGAGAGAGGGGACTAGCGCGCGGGGAGCTGTTTTTT	TRBV20-1	TRBJ2-2	TRBD2	.	15
CSVHAANYGYTF	TGCAGCGTACACGCGGCTAACTATGGCTACACCTTC	TRBV29-1	TRBJ1-2	.	many	12
CASSSEVAGGADTQYF	TGCGCCAGCAGCTCAGAAGTAGCGGGGGGAGCAGATACGCAGTATTTT	TRBV5-1	TRBJ2-3	TRBD2	many	16
CSSSGGAFYNEQFF	TGCAGTTCTAGCGGGGGGGCCTTCTACAATGAGCAGTTCTTC	TRBV20-1	TRBJ2-1	TRBD2	.	14
CANSPSLDSYNEQFF	TGTGCCAACAGCCCCAGTTTAGACTCTTATAATGAGCAGTTCTTC	TRBV11-3	TRBJ2-1	.	.	15
CASSSRDSSYGYTF	TGTGCCAGCAGTTCTCGCGACAGTTCCTATGGCTACACCTTC	TRBV6-5	TRBJ1-2	.	many	14
CASSRDRDYGYTF	TGTGCCAGCAGTAGGGACAGGGACTATGGCTACACCTTC	TRBV28	TRBJ1-2	TRBD1	many	13
CASSLTRDRSSGNTIYF	TGTGCCAGCAGTTTAACCCGGGACAGGAGCTCTGGAAACACCATATATTTT	TRBV28	TRBJ1-3	TRBD1	many	17
CSAPRDGNTGELFF	TGCAGTGCTCCCCGGGACGGTAACACCGGGGAGCTGTTTTTT	TRBV20-1	TRBJ2-2	.	few	14
CASSLVPGGSYEQFF	TGTGCCAGCAGCTTGGTACCAGGGGGCTCGTATGAGCAGTTCTTC	TRBV5-4	TRBJ2-1	TRBD1	many	15
CASTSDTNNSPLHF	TGTGCCAGCACCAGCGACACGAATAATTCACCCCTCCACTTT	TRBV6-4	TRBJ1-6	.	.	14
CASSLVQGNYGYTF	TGTGCCAGCAGCTTAGTCCAGGGCAACTATGGCTACACCTTC	TRBV7-8	TRBJ1-2	.	many	14
CASSSRRLVASYEQYF	TGTGCCAGCAGTTCGCGCCGACTAGTGGCCTCCTACGAGCAGTACTTC	TRBV12-3/TRBV12-4	TRBJ2-7	.	many	16
CASSLSGAGSPLHF	TGTGCCAGCAGCTTGTCGGGGGCAGGTTCACCCCTCCACTTT	TRBV5-6	TRBJ1-6	.	many	14
CASSYSTGQGIEAFF	TGTGCCAGCAGTTACTCGACCGGACAGGGGATTGAAGCTTTCTTT	TRBV6-5	TRBJ1-1	TRBD1	many	15
CASSELPSNSPLHF	TGTGCCAGCAGTGAACTGCCCAGTAATTCACCCCTCCACTTT	TRBV6-1	TRBJ1-6	.	many	14
CASSLEGSNGYTF	TGTGCCAGCAGTTTAGAGGGATCGAATGGCTACACCTTC	TRBV27	TRBJ1-2	.	many	13
CASSFTSGRSYNEQFF	TGTGCCAGCAGCTTTACTAGCGGGCGTTCCTACAATGAGCAGTTCTTC	TRBV7-2	TRBJ2-1	TRBD2	many	16
CACIRMDNEQFF	TGTGCCTGTATCCGGATGGACAATGAGCAGTTCTTC	TRBV30	TRBJ2-1	.	many	12
CASRRGQGNTEAFF	TGTGCCAGCAGGAGGGGACAGGGGAACACTGAAGCTTTCTTT	TRBV27	TRBJ1-1	TRBD1	many	14
CASSDLTEAFF	TGTGCCAGCAGTGACTTGACTGAAGCTTTCTTT	TRBV12-3/TRBV12-4	TRBJ1-1	.	.	11